Included here is one TCR beta chain sequence, with context. Its target is not known. CDR1 is SGHDN, CDR2 FVKESK, per germline. This CDR3 spans 17 amino acids. Trimming left V 5 bases short and J 3 bases short, with 23 bases between. This sample stems from a study of blood T cells in healthy people across ages. Through a sample-barcoded 5' primer and a J-beta primer mix, a second PCR was run for 7 to 11 cycles. Unique molecular identifiers of 12 random nucleotides labeled each cDNA. TCRdb re-derived calls from the 5' RACE reads in MiXCR, one entry per CDR3 protein. The data hold approximately 940,000 distinct CDR3 sequences, with around 48% observed a single time. Findings of the study overall: The long-lived group displayed more naive CD4+ cells, plus higher diversity, than the aged donors did. Significant beta diversity loss was already apparent by age approximately 36, declining roughly linearly. PBMCs went unsorted, and a conclusive naive versus antigen-experienced comparison was therefore prevented.

The J gene is TRBJ2-7, the V gene TRBV14; D is perhaps TRBD1 or TRBD2 (5 bases each). The sequence was obtained from a man aged 30 to 39 in good health. Material: blood. CDR3 loop: CASSEFLRDRNVYEQYF. The CDR3 nucleotides are TGTGCCAGCAGCGAATTTCTCCGGGACCGGAATGTCTACGAGCAGTACTTC.